Below, 24 T cell receptor beta chains from the same sample are listed, as sequenced in a study of cytomegalovirus exposure and HLA in healthy donors. Repertoires were generated with immunoSEQ multiplex PCR, while TCRdb's copy carries only in-frame clones and drops some. The data hold 97,000 or so clones, with about 88% observed a single time. Sequenced: PBMCs. All receptors come from a young man in good health and CMV-seropositive.

A word on this clone: The junction departs from germline at one end; a sequencing error may be responsible. The chain combines TRBV7-9 with TRBJ2-1; 8 nucleotides agree with TRBD2. CDR1 and CDR2 from the germline V gene are SEHNR and FQNEAQ (reference sequence). The length of the CDR3 is 16 residues. The CDR3 DNA follows: TGTGCCAGCACCTTAAGACTAGCGCGTACCTACAATGAGCAGTTCTTC. Protein: CASTLRLARTYNEQFF.

The J gene is TRBJ2-3, the V gene TRBV19; the D is unclear. The V end was cut by 5 bases, the J end by 4 bases, with 10 bases between. This CDR3 region has 13 residues. Germline assignment: CDR1 LNHDA and CDR2 SQIVND (reference sequence). The CDR3 protein is CASSPHRADTQYF. The CDR3 DNA sequence: TGTGCCAGTAGTCCCCACAGAGCAGATACGCAGTATTTT.

The chain is built from TRBV7-9 and TRBJ2-2; maybe TRBD2 (5 bases). This CDR3 contains 17 residues. V was cut by 0 bases and J by 3 bases, with 14 bases left in between. Germline CDR1 is SEHNR and CDR2 is FQNEAQ (reference sequence). CDR3 nucleotides: TGTGCCAGCAGCTTAGCGAGTTCCAGCGGAGACACCGGGGAGCTGTTTTTT. It is translated as CASSLASSSGDTGELFF.

This chain uses TRBV11-2 with TRBJ1-2, with 8 positions matching TRBD1. The length of the CDR3 is 17 residues. In germline, CDR1 is SGHAT, CDR2 FQNNGV. V gave up 4 bases and J gave up 3 bases; unmatched junction bases: 13. CDR3 protein: CASSSQGGYPRDYGYTF. CDR3 coding DNA: TGTGCCAGCAGCTCACAGGGGGGGTATCCCAGGGACTATGGCTACACCTTC.

This clone was seen just once. The chain is built from TRBV5-1 and TRBJ1-4; 10 bases match TRBD1. The germline CDR1 and CDR2 sequences are SGHRS and YFSETQ. This CDR3 contains 15 residues. V dropped 0 bases and J dropped 5; count of bases not matched to a gene: 1. The DNA for the CDR3 is TGCGCCAGCAGCTTGGCGGGACAGGGGAATGAAAAACTGTTTTTT. Translating gives CASSLAGQGNEKLFF. Complete variable domain (other parts from reference TRBV5-1 and TRBJ1-4): KAGVTQTPRYLIKTRGQQVTLSCSPISGHRSVSWYQQTPGQGLQFLFEYFSETQRNKGNFPGRFSGRQFSNSRSEMNVSTLELGDSALYLCASSLAGQGNEKLFFGSGTQLSVL.

This clone was found once. The CDR3 DNA is TGTGCCAGTGATCCCGACAGATTTAGCAATCAGCCCCAGCATTTT. It yields the protein CASDPDRFSNQPQHF. J is TRBJ1-5 and V is TRBV19, with D possibly matching TRBD1 (5 bases). The CDR3 loop spans 15 amino acids. The V end was cut by 8 bases, the J end by 0 bases, with 14 bases between. Germline V gene data show CDR1 as LNHDA and CDR2 as SQIVND (reference sequence). The full variable domain, completed using reference TRBV19 and TRBJ1-5, is DGGITQSPKYLFRKEGQNVTLSCEQNLNHDAMYWYRQDPGQGLRLIYYSQIVNDFQKGDIAEGYSVSREKKESFPLTVTSAQKNPTAFYLCASDPDRFSNQPQHFGDGTRLSIL.

This clone was seen once. The rearrangement uses TRBV28 and TRBJ1-1, with 12 bases lining up with TRBD1. CDR1 MDHEN and CDR2 SYDVKM come from the germline V gene. J lost 6 bases, V lost 4 bases, and 6 bases had no gene match. The CDR3 spans 15 residues. This CDR3 is CASSSAGTGGSEAFF. The CDR3, as DNA: TGTGCCAGCAGTTCTGCCGGGACAGGGGGCTCTGAAGCTTTCTTT.

The gene calls are TRBV27 and TRBJ2-1; 11 nucleotides agree with TRBD2. The germline V gene encodes CDR1 MNHEY and CDR2 SMNVEV (reference sequence). J was trimmed by 16 bases and V by 2 bases; bases with no gene match: 7. CDR3 size: 13 residues. This CDR3 reads CASSLRLAGGQFF. CDR3 DNA: TGTGCCAGCAGTTTACGGCTAGCGGGGGGCCAATTCTTC.

The chain combines TRBV5-1 with TRBJ2-1; 9 bases line up with TRBD2. This CDR3 region has 15 residues. Germline CDR1 SGHRS, CDR2 YFSETQ. Trimming removed 0 bases from V and 6 bases from J; junction bases left unmatched: 4. The CDR3 sequence: CASSLASGAPNEQFF. In nucleotides, the CDR3 is TGCGCCAGCAGCTTGGCTAGCGGGGCCCCCAATGAGCAGTTCTTC. The full variable domain, rest sourced from reference TRBV5-1 and TRBJ2-1, is KAGVTQTPRYLIKTRGQQVTLSCSPISGHRSVSWYQQTPGQGLQFLFEYFSETQRNKGNFPGRFSGRQFSNSRSEMNVSTLELGDSALYLCASSLASGAPNEQFFGPGTRLTVL.

The chain uses TRBV5-1 and TRBJ2-1; 8 nucleotides match TRBD2. J gave up 5 bases and V 5 bases, and 12 bases lay outside the gene matches. Per germline, CDR1 SGHRS and CDR2 YFSETQ. The CDR3 extends over 16 amino acids. CDR3 residues: CASSREAGDAHNEQFF. CDR3 in DNA: TGCGCCAGCAGTAGAGAAGCGGGAGATGCCCACAATGAGCAGTTCTTC.

The J gene is TRBJ2-1, the V gene TRBV6-6; D might be TRBD2 (5 bases). Germline values: CDR1 MNHNY, CDR2 SVGAGI (reference sequence). Trimming took 0 bases from V and 6 from J, leaving 9 bases between them. The CDR3 is made up of 14 amino acids. CDR3 DNA sequence: TGTGCCAGCAGTTACTCGACTAATTTCAATGAGCAGTTCTTC. Its protein is CASSYSTNFNEQFF.

This CDR3 reads CASSPELAGGLFAGELFF. Written as DNA, the CDR3 is TGCGCCAGCAGCCCGGAACTAGCGGGAGGGCTATTCGCCGGGGAGCTGTTTTTT. The chain uses TRBV5-1 and TRBJ2-2; 13 bases map to TRBD2. This CDR3 is built from 18 residues. The V gene's germline CDR1 is SGHRS and CDR2 YFSETQ. V shed 4 bases, J shed 6 bases, and the junction held 12 bases outside the gene matches. Full variable domain (missing parts from reference TRBV5-1 and TRBJ2-2): KAGVTQTPRYLIKTRGQQVTLSCSPISGHRSVSWYQQTPGQGLQFLFEYFSETQRNKGNFPGRFSGRQFSNSRSEMNVSTLELGDSALYLCASSPELAGGLFAGELFFGEGSRLTVL.

This CDR3 reads CASSRGTSGSYEQYF. Here the CDR3 DNA reads TGTGCCAGCAGCAGGGGGACTAGCGGGAGCTACGAGCAGTACTTC. V gene TRBV5-6 combines with J gene TRBJ2-7; 14 bases line up with TRBD2. The CDR3 is made up of 15 amino acids. CDR1 and CDR2 (germline): SGHDT, YYEEEE. V was clipped by 4 bases and J by 3 bases; unmatched bases: 3.

The gene calls are TRBV4-2 and TRBJ2-3; D is ambiguous. Germline V gene data show CDR1 as LGHNA and CDR2 as YNFKEQ. V dropped 6 bases and J dropped 0 bases, with 10 bases sitting between them. This CDR3 has 14 residues. CDR3 nucleotides: TGTGCCAGCAGTTTGATCGGTAGCACAGATACGCAGTATTTT. It yields the protein CASSLIGSTDTQYF.

The chain employs TRBV27 and TRBJ2-3; no reliable D call. V was cut by 2 bases and J by 0 bases, with 18 bases left in between. Germline loops: CDR1 MNHEY, CDR2 SMNVEV (reference sequence). The CDR3 is 18 amino acids. The CDR3 is CASSLGPARFISTDTQYF. The CDR3 bases are TGTGCCAGCAGTTTAGGGCCCGCCCGGTTCATTAGCACAGATACGCAGTATTTT.

The chain recombines TRBV7-3 with TRBJ1-3; 10 bases map to TRBD1. CDR1 is SGHTA, CDR2 FQGTGA, per germline. V lost 3 bases, J lost 4 bases, and 6 bases stayed unmatched. CDR3 length equals 16 residues. As DNA, the CDR3 is TGTGCCAGCAGCTTGTGGGGACAGGGGTTCGGAAACACCATATATTTT. Residues: CASSLWGQGFGNTIYF.

The chain is built from TRBV7-3 and TRBJ2-5, with 11 positions matching TRBD2. Germline V lookup: CDR1 SGHTA, CDR2 FQGTGA. The CDR3 sequence is 15 residues long. J lost 4 bases, V lost 5 bases, and 6 bases had no gene match. CDR3 DNA: TGTGCCAGCAGCCCCAACGGACTAGCGGGAGAGACCCAGTACTTC. It encodes CASSPNGLAGETQYF.

This clone was seen once. This chain uses TRBV28 with TRBJ2-7; D not resolved. V was shortened by 2 bases and J by 4 bases, with 12 bases between the two germline ends. The CDR3 sequence is 14 residues long. The germline V gene encodes CDR1 MDHEN and CDR2 SYDVKM. CDR3 bases: TGTGCCAGCAGTTTAAGAGCGTATGGGTACGAGCAGTACTTC. It is translated as CASSLRAYGYEQYF.

The J gene is TRBJ2-1, the V gene TRBV29-1; 11 bases agree with TRBD1. V dropped 0 bases and J dropped 12; count of bases not matched to a gene: 10. Per the germline V gene, CDR1 is SQVTM and CDR2 is ANQGSEA. The length of the CDR3 is 15 residues. The CDR3 sequence: CSVEDGDRGWAGQFF. DNA for the CDR3: TGCAGCGTTGAAGATGGGGACAGGGGGTGGGCCGGGCAGTTCTTC.

This clone occurred a few times. The chain has TRBV5-1 and TRBJ1-1; tentatively, D is TRBD1 (5 bases). From germline, CDR1 is SGHRS and CDR2 YFSETQ. This CDR3 is 15 amino acids long. V was cut by 0 bases and J by 6 bases, with 15 bases left in between. The CDR3 nucleotides are TGCGCCAGCAGCTTGGCCCAGGGTTATTGGGCTGAAGCTTTCTTT. Translated: CASSLAQGYWAEAFF.

The V and J genes are TRBV6-5 and TRBJ2-5; D ambiguous. Deletions cut 6 bases from V and 5 bases from J, with 19 bases between. Germline-derived CDR1 and CDR2 are MNHEY and SVGAGI. CDR3 length: 15 amino acids. Here the CDR3 reads CASRLIWRSVETQYF. The CDR3 DNA reads as TGTGCCAGCAGATTAATTTGGAGATCGGTGGAGACCCAGTACTTC.

Only one count was recorded for this clone. The same CDR3 also results from other DNA sequences found in this sample. V usage is TRBV7-2 and J usage is TRBJ1-6, with D unclear. CDR1 SGHTA and CDR2 FQGNSA come from the germline V gene. The CDR3 sequence is 12 residues long. The V end was cut by 1 base, the J end by 8 bases, with 3 bases between. CDR3 nucleotides: TGTGCCAGCAGCTTAGACTATTCACCCCTCCACTTT. The encoded protein is CASSLDYSPLHF. Variable domain in full (rest from reference TRBV7-2 and TRBJ1-6): GAGVSQSPSNKVTEKGKDVELRCDPISGHTALYWYRQSLGQGLEFLIYFQGNSAPDKSGLPSDRFSAERTGGSVSTLTIQRTQQEDSAVYLCASSLDYSPLHFGNGTRLTVT.

The sample holds one count of this clone. The DNA for the CDR3 is TGTGCCAGCAGCCAAGACTTAGGCGGTCCGAGCGAGCAGTACTTC. Its protein product is CASSQDLGGPSEQYF. This sequence joins TRBV14 and TRBJ2-7; D is ambiguous. The CDR3 totals 15 residues. CDR1 and CDR2 (germline): SGHDN, FVKESK. Trimming stripped 0 bases from V and 6 bases from J, with 15 bases between.

The chain carries TRBV19 and TRBJ2-7, with a possible D match to TRBD2 (5 bases). The CDR3 contains 13 residues. V was shortened by 7 bases and J by 2 bases, with 12 bases between the two germline ends. Germline V lookup: CDR1 LNHDA, CDR2 SQIVND (reference sequence). CDR3 nucleotides: TGTGCCAGTAAAAACGAGGGCCCCTACGAGCAGTACTTC. Amino acid sequence: CASKNEGPYEQYF.